This T cell receptor beta chain comes out of a study of blood T cell repertoires in COVID-19. Looked up from germline, CDR1 is SGHTA and CDR2 is FQGNSA. The CDR3 loop spans 13 amino acids. Trimming removed 7 bases from V and 3 bases from J, with 10 bases in between. Clones were read by immunoSEQ multiplex PCR, and TCRdb kept only the in-frame ones, dropping some. The repertoire includes over 10,000 clones, approximately 91% of them detected once, and approximately 2.5% sits in the top ten. Material: peripheral blood. The clonotype comes from a human donor in a cohort sampled during active COVID-19. V gene TRBV7-2 combines with J gene TRBJ2-1; D is possibly TRBD2 (6 bases). The CDR3 is CASTGTFYNEQFF. The CDR3 bases are TGTGCCAGCACCGGGACTTTCTACAATGAGCAGTTCTTC.